The sequence of this T cell receptor (beta chain) was determined in a study of blood T cell repertoires in COVID-19. Study at large: COVID-19 samples, acute and convalescent, were from the United States, Italy and Spain. From T cells, B-cell-depleted T cells, or PBMCs came the material, which was cDNA or gDNA.

About this clone: Germline is not matched at one junction end, which may reflect a read error.

Source study methods: Amplification from reference gene primers served as the basis for estimated nucleated cell counts. Some clones are missing from TCRdb's copy, which holds only in-frame ones; the method was immunoSEQ multiplex PCR. For V, J and clone size, that table is used; D and trimming come from the DNA. In the table there are some 70,000 clones, roughly 84% of which are singletons. The CDR3 extends over 15 amino acids. The germline CDR1 and CDR2 sequences are SSHAT and FNYEAQ (reference sequence). The sample comprised peripheral blood. The rearrangement joins TRBV7-7 to TRBJ2-3; perhaps TRBD1 as D (6 bases). The clonotype originates from a man in his fifties with active COVID-19. The CDR3 DNA reads as TGTGCTAGCAGCCTCTCGGGGACATACACAGATACGCAGTATTTT. Translating it yields CASSLSGTYTDTQYF.